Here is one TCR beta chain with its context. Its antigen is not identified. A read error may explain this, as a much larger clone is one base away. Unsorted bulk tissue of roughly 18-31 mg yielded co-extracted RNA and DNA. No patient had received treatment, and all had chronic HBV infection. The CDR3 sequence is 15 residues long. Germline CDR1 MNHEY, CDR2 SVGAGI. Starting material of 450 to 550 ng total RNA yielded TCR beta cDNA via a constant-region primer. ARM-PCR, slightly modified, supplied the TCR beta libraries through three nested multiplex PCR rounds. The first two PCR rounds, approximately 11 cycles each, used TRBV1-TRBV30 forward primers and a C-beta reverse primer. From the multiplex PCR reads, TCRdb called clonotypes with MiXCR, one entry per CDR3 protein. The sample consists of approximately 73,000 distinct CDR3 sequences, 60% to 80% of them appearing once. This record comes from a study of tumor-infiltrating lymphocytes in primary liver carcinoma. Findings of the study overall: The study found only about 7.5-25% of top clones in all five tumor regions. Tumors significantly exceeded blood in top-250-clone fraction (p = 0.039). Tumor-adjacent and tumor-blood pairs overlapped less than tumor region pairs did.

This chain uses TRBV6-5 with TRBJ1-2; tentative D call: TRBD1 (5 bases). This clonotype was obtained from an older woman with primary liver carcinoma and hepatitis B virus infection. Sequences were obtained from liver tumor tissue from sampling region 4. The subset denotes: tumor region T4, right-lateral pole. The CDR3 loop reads CAGSLTPNRPNGYTF. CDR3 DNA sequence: TGTGCCGGCAGCCTGACTCCGAACAGGCCGAATGGCTACACCTTC.